Given below is one T cell receptor beta chain in context. As yet, its antigen is unknown. The sample is drawn from a study of graft-versus-host responses after intestinal transplantation. Overall study findings and caveats: Early post-transplant falls in HvG clones accompanied the peak levels of circulating GvH clones. There were GvH clones found in recipient marrow, and some of them appeared first in ileum or blood.

The CDR3 runs to 15 residues. Germline lookup yields CDR1 SQVTM and CDR2 ANQGSEA. Trimming cost V 6 bases and J 0 bases; bases outside gene matches: 9. This table comes from immunoSEQ multiplex PCR, and its TCRdb copy is limited to in-frame clones, with some not included. This table holds roughly 100,000 clones, 85% to 95% found once. The sample in question was unstimulated CD8+ T cells sorted from spleen or lymph node cells, obtained before transplant. V usage is TRBV29-1 and J usage is TRBJ2-7; 9 bases map to TRBD2. The sequence derives from a human donor who was the organ donor for an intestinal transplant. The CDR3 bases are TGCAGCGTGACTAGCGGTACTTTCAGCTCCTACGAGCAGTACTTC. This sequence encodes CSVTSGTFSSYEQYF.